This record looks at one TCR beta chain sequence and its context. These data originate in a study of blood T cell repertoires in COVID-19. At the level of the study: Sites in the United States, Italy and Spain provided acute and convalescent COVID-19 samples.

The CDR3 length is 15 residues. From germline, CDR1 is SGHRS and CDR2 YFSETQ. The junction had 9 bases not matched to a gene; V was cut back by 4 bases and J by 3 bases. The assay was immunoSEQ multiplex PCR, and TCRdb's table has in-frame clones only and misses some. This sample has nearly 250,000 clones, with about 84% found just once. The sequenced material came from PBMCs or T cells enriched from blood (not recorded which). This chain links TRBV5-1 with TRBJ1-1, with TRBD1 matching 7 bases. This TCR was sampled from a woman in her fifties or sixties who had recovered from COVID-19. The chain's CDR3 is CASSPEGRGYTEAFF. The CDR3 bases are TGCGCCAGCAGCCCGGAGGGCAGGGGGTACACTGAAGCTTTCTTT.